This T cell receptor (beta chain) originates from a study of shared clonotypes between healthy human individuals. Study-level information: There were three CD4 naive, three CD4 memory, two CD8 naive and one CD8 memory plates per donor. Study-level results: All-four-donor shared clonotypes had higher generation probabilities than non-shared clonotypes did.

Investigators divided CD4+ cells into CD45RA+ naive and CD45RA-negative memory subsets. The CDR3 length is 13 residues. CDR1 is SGDLS and CDR2 is YYNGEE in the germline V gene. V shed 7 bases and J 6 bases; nucleotides not matched to a gene: 6. Each sorted subset replicate got 200 ng genomic DNA, around 29,000 genomes. Profiled with immunoSEQ multiplex PCR; TCRdb holds only in-frame clones, not every one. The sample includes more than 2,000,000 clones, around 94% of them seen just once. Notes on this clone: Its specificity is unknown.

The chain carries TRBV9 and TRBJ2-1; TRBD2 agrees at 8 bases. This receptor was taken from a man aged 18 to 29 in good health. The material sequenced was naive CD4+ T cells sorted from blood. Subset: CD45RA+ positively selected. In DNA, the CDR3 is TGTGCCAGCGGGCTAGCGGGTACCAATGAGCAGTTCTTC. Translation gives CASGLAGTNEQFF.